This passage covers 3 T cell receptor beta chains from one sample sequenced in a study of beta chain features in type 1 diabetes. Isolated RNA was reverse transcribed in full, so expressed TCRB transcripts were sequenced. Sequencing used immunoSEQ multiplex PCR; TCRdb keeps in-frame clones, though not all of them. The data hold approximately 470,000 clones, with roughly 30% observed a single time. The sequencing input was naive CD4+ T cells from blood. The receptor source for this set is a man aged 18-30 years in good health.

This chain uses TRBV9 with TRBJ2-1; TRBD1 matches 10 bases. Losses at the gene ends were 7 bases for V and 5 bases for J; bases not matched to a gene: 9. Germline assignment: CDR1 SGDLS and CDR2 YYNGEE. The CDR3 is made up of 15 amino acids. CDR3 nucleotide sequence: TGTGCCAGCGTCCCGGGGACAGGGGCCCACAATGAGCAGTTCTTC. This codes for CASVPGTGAHNEQFF.

This chain uses TRBV25-1 with TRBJ2-6, with TRBD2 as a possible D gene (7 bases). The length of the CDR3 is 16 residues. Trimming left V 1 base short and J 2 bases short, with 9 bases between. Germline CDR1 is MGHDK and CDR2 is SYGVNS. The CDR3 sequence: CASSESGGPGANVLTF. CDR3 nucleotide sequence: TGTGCCAGCAGTGAATCCGGGGGGCCTGGGGCCAACGTCCTGACTTTC.

This clone was detected once. The chain carries TRBV30 and TRBJ2-5, with a weak D call TRBD1 (6 bases). Germline CDR1 reads GTSNPN; CDR2 reads SVGIG (reference sequence). The CDR3 covers 12 residues. V was clipped by 1 base and J by 7 bases, with 10 bases between them. The CDR3 region is CAWSAGVGTQYF. The CDR3 DNA sequence: TGTGCCTGGAGTGCAGGGGTGGGGACCCAGTACTTC. Based on the CDR3 plus reference TRBV30 and TRBJ2-5, the full variable domain is SQTIHQWPATLVQPVGSPLSLECTVEGTSNPNLYWYRQAAGRGLQLLFYSVGIGQISSEVPQNLSASRPQDRQFILSSKKLLLSDSGFYLCAWSAGVGTQYFGPGTRLLVL.